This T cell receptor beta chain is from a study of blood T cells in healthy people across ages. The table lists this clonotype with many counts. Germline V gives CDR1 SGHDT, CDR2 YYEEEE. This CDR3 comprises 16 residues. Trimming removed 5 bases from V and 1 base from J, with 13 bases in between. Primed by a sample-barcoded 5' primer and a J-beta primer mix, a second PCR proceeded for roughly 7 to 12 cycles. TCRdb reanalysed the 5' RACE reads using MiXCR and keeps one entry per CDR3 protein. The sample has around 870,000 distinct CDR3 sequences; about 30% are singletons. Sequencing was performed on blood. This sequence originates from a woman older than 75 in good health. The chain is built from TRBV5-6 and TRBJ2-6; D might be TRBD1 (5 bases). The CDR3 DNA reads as TGTGCCAGCAGAATCAGGGCAAGTTCTGGGGCCAACGTCCTGACTTTC. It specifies CASRIRASSGANVLTF.